A single count supports the clone carrying this T cell receptor beta chain. The data stem from a study of OX40 agonist ivuxolimab in advanced cancers. CDR3 size: 11 residues. Trimming shortened V by 1 base and J by 7 bases, and 3 bases separated the two germline ends. Germline CDR1 is SGHNT and CDR2 is YYREEE (reference sequence). Assay: immunoSEQ multiplex PCR; the TCRdb copy retains only in-frame clones and omits some. The table has around 50,000 clones, about 83% seen once; the top ten hold roughly 3.3%. Specimen: CD4+ or CD8+ T cells sorted from blood, collected in a trial of the OX40 agonist ivuxolimab. The chain couples TRBV5-4 to TRBJ2-1, with no clear D. This TCR came from an adult with an advanced solid tumor such as melanoma, head and neck, liver or kidney cancer. The DNA of the CDR3 is TGTGCCAGCAGCTTGAGGAATGAGCAGTTCTTC. Amino acid sequence: CASSLRNEQFF.